These 29 T cell receptor beta chains came from one sample sequenced in a study of cytomegalovirus exposure and HLA in healthy donors. Produced via immunoSEQ multiplex PCR; TCRdb's table is partial and in-frame only. The table records about 60,000 clones, 85% to 95% of them present only once. Sequencing was carried out using PBMCs. The origin of the receptors is a woman between 18 and 30 years old in good health and CMV-seropositive.

The rearrangement joins TRBV18 to TRBJ1-1; D may be TRBD1 (5 bases). The CDR3 covers 13 residues. V shed 3 bases and J shed 4 bases, with 9 bases lying between them. Germline V lookup: CDR1 KGHSH, CDR2 LQKENI. The CDR3 loop reads CASSPRQSTEAFF. The CDR3 coding sequence is TGTGCCAGCTCACCCCGACAGAGCACTGAAGCTTTCTTT.

The V gene is TRBV28, the J gene TRBJ1-4; D is undetermined. The CDR3 loop spans 15 amino acids. Germline V gene lookup returns CDR1 MDHEN and CDR2 SYDVKM. The V end lost 5 bases, the J end lost 0 bases, and 10 bases lay between the germline ends. The CDR3 here is CASSSTASTNEKLFF. The CDR3 DNA follows: TGTGCCAGCAGTAGTACAGCCTCAACTAATGAAAAACTGTTTTTT. The full variable domain, completed using reference TRBV28 and TRBJ1-4, is DVKVTQSSRYLVKRTGEKVFLECVQDMDHENMFWYRQDPGLGLRLIYFSYDVKMKEKGDIPEGYSVSREKKERFSLILESASTNQTSMYLCASSSTASTNEKLFFGSGTQLSVL.

This chain joins TRBV11-3 and TRBJ2-3, with 7 bases that match TRBD2. CDR3 size: 16 residues. Germline values: CDR1 SGHNT, CDR2 YENEEA. Germline trimming cut 5 bases from V and 2 bases from J; bases unmatched to any gene: 10. The CDR3 loop reads CASSLGTGTNTDTQYF. The CDR3 nucleotides read TGTGCCAGCAGCCTAGGGACGGGGACTAACACAGATACGCAGTATTTT.

The genes are TRBV7-8 and TRBJ2-7; tentatively, D is TRBD2 (6 bases). Germline V lookup: CDR1 SGHVS, CDR2 FQNEAQ. There are 17 residues in the CDR3. The ends were cut back, 2 bases at V and 1 base at J, with 18 bases in the middle. Written as DNA, the CDR3 is TGTGCCAGCAGCTTAAGGACCAGTCGGGGGAGGTCCTACGAGCAGTACTTC. Translated, it gives CASSLRTSRGRSYEQYF. The entire variable domain, with the rest obtained from reference TRBV7-8 and TRBJ2-7, is as follows: GAGVSQSPRYKVAKRGQDVALRCDPISGHVSLFWYQQALGQGPEFLTYFQNEAQLDKSGLPSDRFFAERPEGSVSTLKIQRTQQEDSAVYLCASSLRTSRGRSYEQYFGPGTRLTVT.

CDR3 protein: CASSHASGTSGGAHTQYF. CDR3 bases: TGTGCCAGCAGCCATGCCTCCGGGACTAGCGGGGGGGCCCATACGCAGTATTTT. V is TRBV4-2 and J is TRBJ2-3; 16 positions agree with TRBD2. The CDR3 contains 18 residues. The ends lost 3 bases at V and 7 bases at J; junction bases unmatched: 10. Per the germline V gene, CDR1 is LGHNA and CDR2 is YNFKEQ.

The chain couples TRBV9 to TRBJ2-7, with TRBD2 as a possible D gene (5 bases). Per the germline V gene, CDR1 is SGDLS and CDR2 is YYNGEE. The CDR3 consists of 15 residues. Trimming stripped 0 bases from V and 2 bases from J, with 12 bases between. CDR3 amino acids: CASSVAASLAYEQYF. DNA for the CDR3: TGTGCCAGCAGCGTAGCGGCTAGCCTCGCCTACGAGCAGTACTTC.

The chain recombines TRBV27 with TRBJ1-2; D remains unclear. Trimming removed 5 bases from V and 0 bases from J, with 19 bases in between. Germline V gene data show CDR1 as MNHEY and CDR2 as SMNVEV (reference sequence). The CDR3 length is 17 residues. For the CDR3, the DNA is TGTGCCAGCAGTCCGATCGACTTCAAGGTCTCTAACTATGGCTACACCTTC. This encodes CASSPIDFKVSNYGYTF.

The CDR3 spells CSVEAGGGMNTEAFF. CDR3 sequence (DNA): TGCAGCGTTGAAGCTGGCGGGGGAATGAACACTGAAGCTTTCTTT. J is TRBJ1-1 and V is TRBV29-1, with D possibly being TRBD1 (5 bases). This CDR3 contains 15 residues. Germline V gene sequence: CDR1 SQVTM, CDR2 ANQGSEA. V lost 1 base to trimming and J lost 0 bases, with 12 bases between them.

The chain carries TRBV5-8 and TRBJ1-4; D remains ambiguous. The V gene lost 4 bases and the J gene lost 2 bases, with 9 bases spanning the gap. Germline CDR1 and CDR2: SGHTS and YDEGEE. CDR3 length equals 14 residues. For the CDR3, the DNA is TGTGCCAGCAGCCCCACCGGGACTAATGAAAAACTGTTTTTT. Amino acid sequence: CASSPTGTNEKLFF.

The J gene is TRBJ1-1, the V gene TRBV28; 7 bases map to TRBD1. The V and J ends lost 7 bases and 4 bases, in that order; junction bases with no gene match: 9. The CDR3 length is 14 residues. Germline V gene sequence: CDR1 MDHEN, CDR2 SYDVKM. The CDR3 loop is CASTRQGGGTEAFF. CDR3 DNA sequence: TGTGCCAGCACTCGCCAGGGGGGTGGCACTGAAGCTTTCTTT.

V gene TRBV9 combines with J gene TRBJ2-2; 8 bases line up with TRBD2. The V segment lost 4 bases and the J segment 1 base; nucleotides outside the gene matches: 15. CDR3 length: 19 amino acids. CDR1 SGDLS and CDR2 YYNGEE come from the germline V gene. The CDR3 nucleotides read TGTGCCAGCAGCCCTAGCGGGCAGGGGACCTCCAAGAACACCGGGGAGCTGTTTTTT. Translated, it gives CASSPSGQGTSKNTGELFF.

This chain uses TRBV14 with TRBJ1-1; perhaps TRBD1 as D (6 bases). The germline V and J ends were trimmed by 1 base and 4 bases, with 10 bases remaining between them. The germline V gene has CDR1 SGHDN and CDR2 FVKESK. The CDR3 contains 14 residues. The CDR3 DNA is TGTGCCAGCAGCCAAGCAGGGGATGGCACTGAAGCTTTCTTT. This encodes CASSQAGDGTEAFF.

The chain carries TRBV28 and TRBJ1-2; TRBD1 matches 8 bases. The CDR3 length is 16 residues. CDR1 is MDHEN, CDR2 SYDVKM, per germline. V shed 1 base and J 7 bases; nucleotides not matched to a gene: 11. The CDR3 coding sequence is TGTGCCAGCAGTTTATCGACAGGGGAAGAATGGACTGGCTACACCTTC. Residues: CASSLSTGEEWTGYTF.

This chain links TRBV29-1 with TRBJ1-2, with TRBD1 as a possible D gene (5 bases). From germline, CDR1 is SQVTM and CDR2 ANQGSEA. The CDR3 contains 14 residues. Trimming left V 4 bases short and J 8 bases short, with 20 bases between. CDR3 nucleotide sequence: TGCAGCGTTGCTAGTGTCAGGGTGATTGAGGGCTACACCTTC. Translating it yields CSVASVRVIEGYTF.

V usage is TRBV7-9 and J usage is TRBJ1-4; the D gene is possibly TRBD1 (6 bases). CDR1 is SEHNR, CDR2 FQNEAQ, per germline (reference sequence). This CDR3 is 14 amino acids long. V lost 5 bases and J lost 4, with 11 bases in between. CDR3 amino acids: CASSPDRYNEKLFF. Written as DNA, the CDR3 is TGTGCCAGCAGCCCGGACAGATATAATGAAAAACTGTTTTTT.

The chain is built from TRBV30 and TRBJ2-7, with D uncertain. The germline V and J ends were trimmed by 2 bases and 6 bases, with 11 bases remaining between them. This CDR3 is built from 12 residues. Germline V gives CDR1 GTSNPN, CDR2 SVGIG (reference sequence). Here the CDR3 reads CAWSLLYREQYF. The DNA for the CDR3 is TGTGCCTGGAGTCTCCTTTATCGCGAGCAGTACTTC.

The chain employs TRBV5-4 and TRBJ1-1; D unclear. The CDR3 is 12 amino acids. Germline lookup yields CDR1 SGHNT and CDR2 YYREEE (reference sequence). V lost 5 bases to trimming and J lost 1 base, with 6 bases between them. The CDR3 region is CASRSGNTEAFF. In DNA, the CDR3 is TGTGCCAGCAGATCAGGGAACACTGAAGCTTTCTTT.

This chain connects TRBV19 to TRBJ1-2, with TRBD1 matching over 7 bases. From germline, CDR1 is LNHDA and CDR2 SQIVND (reference sequence). The CDR3 has 14 amino acids. V lost 7 bases, J lost 5 bases, and 10 bases stayed unmatched. The CDR3 sequence is CASNVQGDHYGYTF. The CDR3 DNA reads as TGTGCCAGTAACGTCCAGGGGGATCATTATGGCTACACCTTC.

In this sample, this clone turned up once. This chain links TRBV7-9 with TRBJ2-1; 10 bases map to TRBD1. The ends lost 4 bases at V and 12 bases at J; junction bases unmatched: 21. There are 18 residues in the CDR3. Germline V CDR1 and CDR2: SEHNR, FQNEAQ (reference sequence). The DNA of the CDR3 is TGTGCCAGCAGCTCGCCCCCATATGGGACAGGGGTTAATATCGGGCAGTTCTTC. Amino acid sequence: CASSSPPYGTGVNIGQFF.

The J gene is TRBJ2-1, the V gene TRBV6-6, with D perhaps TRBD1 (5 bases). The CDR3 covers 15 residues. Germline V gene sequence: CDR1 MNHNY, CDR2 SVGAGI (reference sequence). Trimming pared 2 bases from V and 2 bases from J, leaving 10 bases between. The CDR3: CASSYDRPTYNEQFF. The DNA of the CDR3 is TGTGCCAGCAGTTACGACAGACCGACCTACAATGAGCAGTTCTTC.

This clone was counted a single time. The rearrangement uses TRBV19 and TRBJ1-1; 7 bases fit TRBD1. The length of the CDR3 is 17 residues. V lost 6 bases to trimming and J lost 3 bases; unmatched junction nucleotides: 16. Germline CDR1 reads LNHDA; CDR2 reads SQIVND (reference sequence). CDR3 sequence (DNA): TGTGCCAGTAGCTATGGGGCCCGAGCCACAGGGGACACTGAAGCTTTCTTT. Its translation is CASSYGARATGDTEAFF.

The chain links TRBV5-1 to TRBJ2-3; D is undetermined. The germline V gene has CDR1 SGHRS and CDR2 YFSETQ. The CDR3 is 16 residues long. V was shortened by 4 bases and J by 0 bases, with 15 bases between the two germline ends. CDR3 amino acids: CASSTAGSTSTDTQYF. The CDR3 DNA is TGCGCCAGCAGCACGGCAGGTTCAACTAGCACAGATACGCAGTATTTT. Filled out from reference TRBV5-1 and TRBJ2-3, the complete variable domain reads KAGVTQTPRYLIKTRGQQVTLSCSPISGHRSVSWYQQTPGQGLQFLFEYFSETQRNKGNFPGRFSGRQFSNSRSEMNVSTLELGDSALYLCASSTAGSTSTDTQYFGPGTRLTVL.

The V and J genes are TRBV19 and TRBJ1-4; TRBD1 matches 10 bases. With V trimmed by 4 bases and J by 11 bases, 10 bases remained unmatched. This CDR3 spans 15 amino acids. From germline, CDR1 is LNHDA and CDR2 SQIVND (reference sequence). The CDR3 sequence is CASSTAGTGVVKLFF. The DNA of the CDR3 is TGTGCCAGTAGTACTGCCGGGACAGGGGTAGTTAAACTGTTTTTT.

This rearrangement joins TRBV28 to TRBJ2-6; weak D call: TRBD2 (6 bases). Per germline, CDR1 MDHEN and CDR2 SYDVKM. The CDR3 contains 17 residues. Trimming stripped 5 bases from V and 0 bases from J, with 14 bases between. The CDR3 reads CASSGPGLHSGANVLTF. Written as DNA, the CDR3 is TGTGCCAGCAGTGGACCGGGACTCCACTCTGGGGCCAACGTCCTGACTTTC. Using reference TRBV28 and TRBJ2-6 for the parts outside the CDR3, the full variable domain is DVKVTQSSRYLVKRTGEKVFLECVQDMDHENMFWYRQDPGLGLRLIYFSYDVKMKEKGDIPEGYSVSREKKERFSLILESASTNQTSMYLCASSGPGLHSGANVLTFGAGSRLTVL.

The chain has TRBV21-1 and TRBJ2-7; TRBD2 reflects the table's D call only, with no check against the DNA. TRBV21-1 corresponds to a pseudogene. The CDR3 contains 18 residues. CDR3 protein: CASSKVGLGGSDSYEQYF. The DNA for the CDR3 is TGTGCCAGCAGCAAAGTTGGTCTCGGCGGGAGCGACTCCTACGAGCAGTACTTC.

This clone has just one count. The chain has TRBV4-1 and TRBJ2-5; 8 bases line up with TRBD1. The CDR3 spans 16 residues. J gave up 0 bases and V 2 bases, and 5 bases lay outside the gene matches. Germline-derived CDR1 and CDR2 are MGHRA and YSYEKL. The CDR3 protein is CASSQLPTGDQETQYF. The CDR3 DNA is TGCGCCAGCAGCCAACTCCCGACAGGGGACCAAGAGACCCAGTACTTC.

Worth noting for this clone: Other DNA sequences in the sample encode the same CDR3. The chain recombines TRBV6-6 with TRBJ2-2; 11 nucleotides align to TRBD2. Germline V gives CDR1 MNHNY, CDR2 SVGAGI (reference sequence). The CDR3 has 16 residues. The junction had 4 bases not matched to a gene; V was cut back by 6 bases and J by 1 base. The CDR3 nucleotides are TGTGCCAGCAGCCCCGGACTAGCGGGGAACACCGGGGAGCTGTTTTTT. Translating it yields CASSPGLAGNTGELFF.

This clone has only a few counts. This sequence joins TRBV30 and TRBJ1-4; TRBD1 matches 7 bases. The CDR3 consists of 13 residues. The V gene end was trimmed by 3 bases and the J gene end by 13 bases; junction bases not matched to a gene: 11. Per germline, CDR1 GTSNPN and CDR2 SVGIG (reference sequence). This chain's CDR3 is CAWSVGDRAGLFF. DNA of the CDR3: TGTGCCTGGAGCGTAGGCGACAGGGCGGGACTGTTTTTT.

The chain has TRBV7-2 and TRBJ2-2; maybe TRBD2 (5 bases). V dropped 5 bases and J dropped 7 bases, with 17 bases sitting between them. CDR3 size: 15 residues. Germline V gene sequence: CDR1 SGHTA, CDR2 FQGNSA. The CDR3 loop reads CASSIVVGKGGELFF. The CDR3 region has the DNA TGTGCCAGCAGCATCGTAGTCGGGAAAGGCGGGGAGCTGTTTTTT.